This section outlines one T cell receptor beta chain sequence together with its context. What it binds is not known. Quantitative molecular-barcoded 5'-RACE generated the TCR beta libraries. TCRdb reprocessed the 5' RACE reads with MiXCR, giving one entry per CDR3 protein. The data hold some 840,000 distinct CDR3 sequences, with 12% observed a single time. The data were taken from a study of CD8 T cells in ankylosing spondylitis. Study-level findings and limits: Those disease-linked clones were CD8+; they were also relatively rare in peripheral blood. Clones tied to disease were said to be significantly enriched in matched ankylosing spondylitis synovial fluid. One TCR beta motif, made up of eight or nine highly homologous variants, appeared characteristic of ankylosing spondylitis blood. Prior work had noted some motif variants in reactive arthritis blood and synovial fluid.

Sequenced material: blood, either unsorted or a sorted T cell fraction (not recorded which). The source is a male donor with ankylosing spondylitis.

DNA of the CDR3: TGTGCCAGCAGCTTCCGCGCGTTGGGAGTACTTAGCTCCTACAATGAGCAGTTCTTC. This sequence encodes CASSFRALGVLSSYNEQFF. The chain is built from TRBV7-8 and TRBJ2-1; tentatively, D is TRBD2 (5 bases). With 3 bases removed from V and 0 bases from J, the gap between germline ends came to 21 bases. The CDR3 has 19 residues. From germline, CDR1 is SGHVS and CDR2 FQNEAQ.